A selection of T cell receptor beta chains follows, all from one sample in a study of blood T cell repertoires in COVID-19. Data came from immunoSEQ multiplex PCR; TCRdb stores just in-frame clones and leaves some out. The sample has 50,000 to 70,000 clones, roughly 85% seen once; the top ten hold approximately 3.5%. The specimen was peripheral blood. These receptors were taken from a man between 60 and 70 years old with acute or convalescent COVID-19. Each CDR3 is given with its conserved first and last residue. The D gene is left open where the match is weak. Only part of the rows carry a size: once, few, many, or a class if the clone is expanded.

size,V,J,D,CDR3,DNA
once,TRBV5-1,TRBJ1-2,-,CASSVDGANYGYTF,TGCGCCAGCAGCGTGGACGGAGCTAACTATGGCTACACCTTC
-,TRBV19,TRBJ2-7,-,CASSIGLWEQYF,TGTGCCAGTAGTATTGGGCTATGGGAGCAGTACTTC
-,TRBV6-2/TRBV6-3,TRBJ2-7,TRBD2,CASSYEASGSYEQYF,TGTGCCAGCAGTTACGAGGCTAGCGGGTCCTACGAGCAGTACTTC
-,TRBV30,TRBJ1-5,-,CAWSVRRQGNQPQHF,TGTGCCTGGAGTGTACGTAGGCAGGGCAATCAGCCCCAGCATTTT
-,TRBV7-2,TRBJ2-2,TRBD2,CASSLELAVLVPGELFF,TGTGCCAGCAGCTTAGAACTAGCGGTCCTCGTCCCCGGGGAGCTGTTTTTT
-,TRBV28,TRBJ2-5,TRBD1,CASSPKDRVGETQYF,TGTGCCAGCAGTCCCAAGGACAGGGTGGGGGAGACCCAGTACTTC
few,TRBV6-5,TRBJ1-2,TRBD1,CASSSLDRRFYGYTF,TGTGCCAGCAGTTCATTGGACAGGAGATTCTATGGCTACACCTTC
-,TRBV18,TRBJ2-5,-,CASSPPRETQYF,TGTGCCAGCTCACCACCCCGAGAGACCCAGTACTTC
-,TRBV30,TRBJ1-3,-,CAWSSVGLGNTIYF,TGTGCCTGGAGTAGCGTGGGTCTTGGAAACACCATATATTTT
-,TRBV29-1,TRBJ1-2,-,CSVGPGLLDGYTF,TGCAGCGTTGGACCGGGATTGCTAGATGGCTACACCTTC
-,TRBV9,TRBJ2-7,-,CASSSHSGEQYF,TGTGCCAGCAGCAGTCATTCAGGCGAGCAGTACTTC
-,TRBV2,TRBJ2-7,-,CASREINFSSYEQYF,TGTGCCAGCAGGGAGATTAACTTCAGCTCCTACGAGCAGTACTTC
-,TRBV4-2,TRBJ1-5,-,CASSEDGMHNQPQHF,TGTGCCAGCAGCGAAGACGGGATGCACAATCAGCCCCAGCATTTT
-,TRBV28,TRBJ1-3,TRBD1,CASRTPGTGGNTIYF,TGTGCCAGCAGGACGCCCGGGACAGGTGGAAACACCATATATTTT
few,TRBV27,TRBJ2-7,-,CASSIKPSGPGREQYF,TGTGCCAGCAGTATAAAACCGAGCGGTCCGGGAAGGGAGCAGTACTTC
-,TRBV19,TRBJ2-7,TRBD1,CASNPGQGSYEQYF,TGTGCCAGTAATCCGGGACAGGGATCCTACGAGCAGTACTTC
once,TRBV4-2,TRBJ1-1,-,CASSREDSSISNTEAFF,TGTGCCAGCAGCCGAGAGGACTCAAGCATCTCGAACACTGAAGCTTTCTTT
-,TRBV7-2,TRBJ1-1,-,CASSLGRALSLNTEAFF,TGTGCCAGCAGCTTAGGGAGGGCCCTCTCTTTGAACACTGAAGCTTTCTTT
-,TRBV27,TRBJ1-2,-,CASLGRGDYGYTF,TGTGCCAGCTTGGGCCGGGGAGACTATGGCTACACCTTC
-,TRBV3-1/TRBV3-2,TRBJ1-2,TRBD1,CASSQLFGTGSGGYTF,TGTGCCAGCAGCCAACTTTTTGGGACAGGGAGTGGTGGCTACACCTTC
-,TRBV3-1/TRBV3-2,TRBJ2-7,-,CASSQDLDRAYEQYF,TGTGCCAGCAGCCAAGACCTTGACAGAGCCTACGAGCAGTACTTC
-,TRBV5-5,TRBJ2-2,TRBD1,CASSSTGGSNTGELFF,TGTGCCAGCAGCTCGACAGGGGGCTCGAACACCGGGGAGCTGTTTTTT
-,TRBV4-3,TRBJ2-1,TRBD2,CASSQGPGGWAFF,TGCGCCAGCAGCCAAGGCCCGGGAGGTTGGGCTTTCTTC
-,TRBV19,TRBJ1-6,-,CASSIDRWDSGSPLHF,TGTGCCAGTAGTATAGATCGCTGGGACTCAGGATCACCCCTCCACTTT
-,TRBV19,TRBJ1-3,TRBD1,CASSFQGAGNTIYF,TGTGCCAGTAGTTTCCAGGGGGCTGGAAACACCATATATTTT
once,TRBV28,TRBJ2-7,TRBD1,CASSLPGTGSYEQYF,TGTGCCAGCAGTTTACCCGGGACAGGGTCCTACGAGCAGTACTTC
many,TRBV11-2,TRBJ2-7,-,CASSLGHGGYEQYF,TGTGCCAGCAGCTTAGGTCACGGAGGCTACGAGCAGTACTTC
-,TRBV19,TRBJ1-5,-,CASTPRHSNQPQHF,TGTGCCAGTACCCCCAGGCATAGCAATCAGCCCCAGCATTTT
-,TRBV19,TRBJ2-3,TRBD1,CASSPGDRDTDTQYF,TGTGCCAGTAGCCCCGGGGACAGGGACACAGATACGCAGTATTTT
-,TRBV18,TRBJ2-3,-,CASSSGTDTQYF,TGTGCCAGCTCTAGCGGCACAGATACGCAGTATTTT
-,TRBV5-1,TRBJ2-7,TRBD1,CASSRGQEWDEQYF,TGCGCCAGCAGCCGCGGACAGGAGTGGGACGAGCAGTACTTC
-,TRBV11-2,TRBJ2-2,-,CASSLASGTGELFF,TGTGCCAGCAGCTTGGCATCGGGAACCGGGGAGCTGTTTTTT
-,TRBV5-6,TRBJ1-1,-,CASSLRVVNTEAFF,TGTGCCAGCAGCTTGCGGGTCGTGAACACTGAAGCTTTCTTT
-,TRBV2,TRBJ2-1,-,CASTRYNEQFF,TGTGCCAGCACCAGGTACAATGAGCAGTTCTTC
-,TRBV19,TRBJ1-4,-,CASREDRANEKLFF,TGTGCCAGTAGGGAGGACAGAGCTAATGAAAAACTGTTTTTT
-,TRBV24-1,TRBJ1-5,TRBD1,CATSGDSAYSNQPQHF,TGTGCCACCAGTGGGGACAGCGCTTATAGCAATCAGCCCCAGCATTTT
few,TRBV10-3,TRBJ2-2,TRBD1,CAISRTGEVNTGELFF,TGTGCCATCAGTCGGACAGGGGAAGTGAACACCGGGGAGCTGTTTTTT
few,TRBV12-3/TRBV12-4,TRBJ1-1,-,CASSYSGNSEAFF,TGTGCCAGCAGTTATTCGGGGAACTCTGAAGCTTTCTTT
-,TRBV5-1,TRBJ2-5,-,CASSLTVEETQYF,TGCGCCAGCAGCTTGACAGTGGAAGAGACCCAGTACTTC
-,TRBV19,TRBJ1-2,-,CASRTALNYGYTF,TGTGCCAGTAGGACAGCGCTTAACTATGGCTACACCTTC
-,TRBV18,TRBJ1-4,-,CASSPQGGGEKLFF,TGTGCCAGCTCACCGCAGGGTGGAGGGGAAAAACTGTTTTTT
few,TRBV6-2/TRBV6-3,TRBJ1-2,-,CASSTGGYGYTF,TGTGCCAGCAGTACAGGTGGCTATGGCTACACCTTC
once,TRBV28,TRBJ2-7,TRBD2,CASKAGGIYEQYF,TGTGCCAGCAAAGCGGGAGGAATCTACGAGCAGTACTTC
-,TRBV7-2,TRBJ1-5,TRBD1,CASSLEQGAGQPQHF,TGTGCCAGCAGCTTAGAACAGGGGGCTGGTCAGCCCCAGCATTTT
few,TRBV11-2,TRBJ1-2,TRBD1,CASSWTRQGYGYTF,TGTGCCAGCAGCTGGACTAGACAGGGGTATGGCTACACCTTC
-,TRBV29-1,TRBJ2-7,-,CSVDKAGAPYEQYF,TGCAGCGTTGACAAGGCAGGGGCACCCTACGAGCAGTACTTC
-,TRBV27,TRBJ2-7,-,CASGRGGSYEQYF,TGTGCCAGCGGCCGGGGAGGCTCCTACGAGCAGTACTTC
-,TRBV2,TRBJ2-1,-,CASSERGAATYNEQFF,TGTGCCAGCAGTGAACGCGGGGCGGCCACCTACAATGAGCAGTTCTTC
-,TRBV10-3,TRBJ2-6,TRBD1,CAISDQGASAGANVLTF,TGTGCCATCAGTGACCAGGGGGCTAGCGCTGGGGCCAACGTCCTGACTTTC